The 5 T cell receptor beta chains below all came from one sample that was sequenced in a study of metastatic and nonmetastatic thyroid tumors. No patient received treatment before thyroid surgery. TCRdb reassembled clones from the PCR reads with MiXCR. This sample has more than 10,000 clones, with around 30% found just once. Sequenced sample: tumor tissue. The receptors shown here come from a female donor with papillary thyroid cancer or a benign thyroid nodule (not recorded which). Some clones in this sample may be carry-over from other donors' samples.

By its share, this clone is medium-sized. V gene TRBV9 combines with J gene TRBJ2-1, with no clear D. Germline-derived CDR1 and CDR2 are SGDLS and YYNGEE. This CDR3 region has 16 residues. With 0 bases removed from V and 2 bases from J, the gap between germline ends came to 12 bases. The CDR3 region has the DNA TGTGCCAGCAGCGTAGGGGTTATGGCGGCCTACAATGAGCAGTTCTTC. It yields the protein CASSVGVMAAYNEQFF.

A remark on this clone: Mismatch with germline at one junction end may stem from a read error. The chain employs TRBV6-2 or TRBV6-3 and TRBJ1-2; the D is unclear. Germline CDR1 is MNHEY and CDR2 is SVGEGT. CDR3 size: 17 residues. The CDR3 sequence is CASIYSPGVKGSYVYTF. CDR3 bases: TGTGCCAGCATTTACTCTCCCGGGGTGAAAGGATCCTATGTCTACACTTTC.

This clone was counted a few times. This chain connects TRBV28 to TRBJ1-6, with D possibly being TRBD1 (5 bases). V was clipped by 3 bases and J by 7 bases, with 13 bases between them. CDR1 is MDHEN and CDR2 is SYDVKM in the germline V gene. The CDR3 extends over 15 amino acids. The CDR3 loop reads CASSLVGPGNSPLHF. CDR3 nucleotides: TGTGCCAGCAGTTTGGTGGGACCGGGGAATTCACCCCTCCACTTT.

This clone was observed at least ten times. This could be a read error, since a much larger clone is one nucleotide away. The rearrangement joins TRBV9 to TRBJ1-2; D uncertain. Trimming stripped 4 bases from V and 4 bases from J, with 17 bases between. The CDR3 runs to 15 residues. The germline CDR1 and CDR2 sequences are SGDLS and YYNGEE. CDR3 sequence (DNA): TGTGCCAGCAGCCCCGGCAAGGTACAAGGCTATGGCTACACCTTC. Protein sequence: CASSPGKVQGYGYTF.

The V and J genes are TRBV30 and TRBJ2-2; 8 nucleotides agree with TRBD2. Looked up from germline, CDR1 is GTSNPN and CDR2 is SVGIG (reference sequence). This CDR3 has 14 residues. Trimming removed 1 base from V and 7 bases from J; junction bases left unmatched: 5. The DNA for the CDR3 is TGTGCCTGGAGTGCGACTAGCGAGGTCGGGGAGCTGTTTTTT. It yields the protein CAWSATSEVGELFF.